Shown below are 30 T cell receptor beta chains from a single sample sequenced in a study of blood T cell repertoires in COVID-19. Libraries were prepared by immunoSEQ multiplex PCR; TCRdb keeps only in-frame clonotypes and omits some of them. Here the sample spans 100,000 to 150,000 clones, more than 70% being singletons. Sequencing was performed on peripheral blood. The receptor set was obtained from a woman younger than 45 who had recovered from COVID-19.

The J gene is TRBJ1-1, the V gene TRBV5-6; the match to TRBD1 covers 7 bases. Germline V lookup: CDR1 SGHDT, CDR2 YYEEEE. The CDR3 spans 16 residues. V was clipped by 5 bases and J by 1 base; unmatched bases: 11. In DNA form, the CDR3 reads TGTGCCAGCAGGTACCGGGACAGCCGTTCGAACACTGAAGCTTTCTTT. Its protein product is CASRYRDSRSNTEAFF.

This clone was counted between two and nine times. This sequence joins TRBV2 and TRBJ2-7; 10 bases align to TRBD1. V lost 9 bases to trimming and J lost 5 bases; unmatched junction nucleotides: 7. CDR1 is SNHLY and CDR2 is FYNNEI in the germline V gene. The CDR3 totals 13 residues. As DNA, the CDR3 is TGTGCCAGGGGGACAGGGGTCCCCCACGAGCAGTACTTC. This encodes CARGTGVPHEQYF.

The rearrangement uses TRBV4-1 and TRBJ1-4, with D unclear. The CDR3 totals 17 residues. Per germline, CDR1 MGHRA and CDR2 YSYEKL. Trimming shortened V by 1 base and J by 0 bases, and 12 bases separated the two germline ends. Here the CDR3 DNA reads TGCGCCAGCAGCCAAGCCCCGGGAGGGTCAACTAATGAAAAACTGTTTTTT. Residues: CASSQAPGGSTNEKLFF.

On this clone: The same CDR3 can be traced to other DNA sequences in this sample. The chain uses TRBV5-1 and TRBJ1-1; 8 bases match TRBD1. In germline, CDR1 is SGHRS, CDR2 YFSETQ. This CDR3 comprises 14 residues. V lost 3 bases, J lost 1 base, and 2 bases stayed unmatched. The CDR3 region is CASSSQGANTEAFF. The DNA for the CDR3 is TGCGCCAGCAGCTCTCAGGGGGCGAACACTGAAGCTTTCTTT.

The V and J genes are TRBV13 and TRBJ2-7; 12 nucleotides line up with TRBD2. This CDR3 has 15 residues. V was pared by 5 bases and J by 3 bases, with 5 bases of the junction left unmatched. The germline V gene encodes CDR1 PRHDT and CDR2 FYEKMQ (reference sequence). The CDR3 is CASSLRTSGNYEQYF. The CDR3 coding sequence is TGTGCCAGCAGCCTTCGGACTAGCGGGAACTACGAGCAGTACTTC.

CDR3 sequence reads: CASSPRRTSFYEQYF. The CDR3 nucleotides read TGTGCCAGCAGCCCCCGGAGGACTTCCTTCTACGAGCAGTACTTC. The rearrangement uses TRBV7-3 and TRBJ2-7; maybe TRBD2 (5 bases). Germline assignment: CDR1 SGHTA and CDR2 FQGTGA. The V gene lost 5 bases and the J gene lost 3 bases, with 17 bases spanning the gap. CDR3 length: 15 amino acids.

This chain's CDR3 is CASSYTGASLGGYTF. CDR3 DNA: TGTGCCAGCAGCTACACAGGGGCAAGTCTGGGTGGCTACACCTTC. The chain combines TRBV7-9 with TRBJ1-2, with 7 bases matching TRBD1. Trimming cost V 4 bases and J 7 bases; bases outside gene matches: 12. The CDR3 is made up of 15 amino acids. Germline CDR1 is SEHNR and CDR2 is FQNEAQ (reference sequence).

The sample holds a few counts of this clone. The gene calls are TRBV15 and TRBJ1-5; D unresolved. The CDR3 consists of 15 residues. The germline gives CDR1 LNHNV, CDR2 YYDKDF (reference sequence). V was clipped by 4 bases and J by 4 bases, with 14 bases between them. CDR3 loop: CATSKGDTGNQPQHF. CDR3 bases: TGTGCCACCAGCAAGGGAGACACTGGAAATCAGCCCCAGCATTTT.

J is TRBJ2-5 and V is TRBV29-1, with D maybe TRBD1 (5 bases). CDR1 and CDR2 (germline): SQVTM, ANQGSEA. The CDR3 loop spans 13 amino acids. V lost 6 bases and J 4 bases, leaving 15 bases between the germline ends. CDR3 sequence (DNA): TGCAGCGTGGACGAAGGCAGGGCAGAGACCCAGTACTTC. This translates into CSVDEGRAETQYF.

The chain links TRBV5-1 to TRBJ2-7; D may be TRBD1 (5 bases). The CDR3 runs to 13 residues. The V gene's germline CDR1 is SGHRS and CDR2 YFSETQ. V lost 4 bases to trimming and J lost 3 bases, with 11 bases between them. The CDR3 sequence: CASSAGHFYEQYF. CDR3 DNA sequence: TGCGCCAGCAGCGCTGGACATTTCTACGAGCAGTACTTC.

This sequence joins TRBV7-6 and TRBJ2-1; tentative D call: TRBD2 (5 bases). CDR3 length equals 14 residues. V gave up 1 base and J gave up 4 bases, with 8 bases separating them. The germline V gene encodes CDR1 SGHVS and CDR2 FNYEAQ. For the CDR3, the DNA is TGTGCCAGCAGCTTAGATGGGGAGTACAATGAGCAGTTCTTC. It is translated as CASSLDGEYNEQFF.

V and J are TRBV2 and TRBJ1-2; unclear D gene. V was shortened by 1 base and J by 4 bases, with 4 bases between the two germline ends. Per germline, CDR1 SNHLY and CDR2 FYNNEI. The CDR3 loop spans 12 amino acids. The CDR3 nucleotides are TGTGCCAGCAGTGAAGGAGGCTATGGCTACACCTTC. Amino acid sequence: CASSEGGYGYTF.

The genes are TRBV19 and TRBJ1-4; D is unclear. Germline values: CDR1 LNHDA, CDR2 SQIVND (reference sequence). The CDR3 contains 12 residues. Trimming left V 2 bases short and J 7 bases short, with 5 bases between. The DNA of the CDR3 is TGTGCCAGTAGTATATCCGGTGAAAAACTGTTTTTT. It specifies CASSISGEKLFF.

J is TRBJ2-3 and V is TRBV20-1; TRBD2 matches 10 bases. Germline V lookup: CDR1 DFQATT, CDR2 SNEGSKA (reference sequence). There are 16 residues in the CDR3. With 3 bases clipped from V and 2 bases from J, the junction kept 8 bases outside the gene matches. The CDR3 nucleotides read TGCAGTGCTAGTCGCCGTACTAGCGGGGACACAGATACGCAGTATTTT. Protein: CSASRRTSGDTDTQYF.

V gene TRBV5-6 combines with J gene TRBJ2-7; tentatively, D is TRBD2 (5 bases). The V gene's germline CDR1 is SGHDT and CDR2 YYEEEE. This CDR3 contains 13 residues. V was clipped by 3 bases and J by 13 bases, with 20 bases between them. The CDR3 spells CASSSTGFPTGYF. In DNA form, the CDR3 reads TGTGCCAGCAGCTCGACCGGGTTCCCCACGGGATACTTC.

The rearrangement joins TRBV4-1 to TRBJ2-3; the D is unclear. This CDR3 spans 14 amino acids. V lost 1 base and J lost 4, with 9 bases in between. Per the germline V gene, CDR1 is MGHRA and CDR2 is YSYEKL. The CDR3 spells CASSQGSLADTQYF. CDR3 coding DNA: TGCGCCAGCAGCCAAGGTTCCCTCGCAGATACGCAGTATTTT.

The chain links TRBV12-5 to TRBJ2-1, with TRBD2 identical over 14 bases. There are 18 residues in the CDR3. With 3 bases clipped from V and 1 base from J, the junction kept 5 bases outside the gene matches. Germline V CDR1 and CDR2: LGHNT, FRNRAP. CDR3 protein: CASGLGTSGGLSYNEQFF. The CDR3 DNA reads TGTGCTAGTGGTTTAGGGACTAGCGGGGGACTATCCTACAATGAGCAGTTCTTC.

The chain recombines TRBV6-5 with TRBJ1-1, with 7 bases identical to TRBD1. The V segment lost 6 bases and the J segment 4 bases; nucleotides outside the gene matches: 11. The CDR3 has 15 residues. Germline CDR1 MNHEY, CDR2 SVGAGI. CDR3 coding DNA: TGTGCCAGCAGACGTACGACTTCAGGGGGCACTGAAGCTTTCTTT. Translation gives CASRRTTSGGTEAFF.

This chain connects TRBV3-1 (or the pseudogene TRBV3-2) to TRBJ2-6; the D gene is possibly TRBD1 (5 bases). The CDR3 length is 18 residues. CDR1 LGHDT and CDR2 YNNKEL come from the germline V gene (reference sequence). Trimming took 1 base from V and 0 from J, leaving 13 bases between them. This chain's CDR3 is CASSQVAFRVSGANVLTF. The CDR3 DNA reads as TGTGCCAGCAGCCAAGTGGCCTTCAGGGTCTCTGGGGCCAACGTCCTGACTTTC.

The chain has TRBV19 and TRBJ2-5; no clear D. Looked up from germline, CDR1 is LNHDA and CDR2 is SQIVND (reference sequence). V gave up 6 bases and J gave up 2 bases, with 13 bases separating them. This CDR3 has 14 amino acids. The chain's CDR3 is CASRSIGEQETQYF. DNA for the CDR3: TGTGCCAGTAGGTCGATTGGAGAGCAAGAGACCCAGTACTTC.

V is TRBV6-2 or TRBV6-3 and J is TRBJ2-6; D might be TRBD1 (5 bases). CDR3 length: 18 amino acids. V was pared by 6 bases and J by 0 bases, with 18 bases between. Germline CDR1 reads MNHEY; CDR2 reads SVGEGT. The CDR3 DNA is TGTGCCAGCAGCCCTCCCCCAGGGCGCCGCTCTGGGGCCAACGTCCTGACTTTC. Its protein is CASSPPPGRRSGANVLTF.

The chain has TRBV27 and TRBJ2-7; D ambiguous. Germline CDR1 and CDR2: MNHEY and SMNVEV (reference sequence). V lost 0 bases and J 3 bases, leaving 15 bases between the germline ends. This CDR3 spans 16 amino acids. CDR3 protein: CASSLSVATVFYEQYF. For the CDR3, the DNA is TGTGCCAGCAGTTTATCGGTCGCTACAGTTTTCTACGAGCAGTACTTC.

V gene TRBV27 combines with J gene TRBJ2-3; 7 bases line up with TRBD1. After removal of 2 bases from V and 3 bases from J, the junction contained 8 bases not matched to a gene. The CDR3 loop spans 16 amino acids. Germline CDR1 and CDR2: MNHEY and SMNVEV (reference sequence). The CDR3 protein is CASSLLATGPTDTQYF. The CDR3 nucleotides read TGTGCCAGCAGTTTACTGGCGACAGGGCCTACAGATACGCAGTATTTT.

The rearrangement joins TRBV19 to TRBJ1-1, with 7 bases that match TRBD1. V shed 6 bases, J shed 6 bases, and the junction held 10 bases outside the gene matches. The length of the CDR3 is 14 residues. The V gene's germline CDR1 is LNHDA and CDR2 SQIVND (reference sequence). The CDR3 sequence: CASSVGTETPEAFF. The CDR3, as DNA: TGTGCCAGTAGCGTTGGGACAGAGACTCCTGAAGCTTTCTTT.

This chain links TRBV5-1 with TRBJ2-2; 8 bases are shared with TRBD1. Germline V gene data show CDR1 as SGHRS and CDR2 as YFSETQ. Unmatched junction bases numbered 4, after V lost 2 bases and J lost 1 base. This CDR3 is built from 16 residues. CDR3 nucleotide sequence: TGCGCCAGCAGCTTATCCGGGACAGGGAACACCGGGGAGCTGTTTTTT. Translation: CASSLSGTGNTGELFF.

The V gene is TRBV11-2, the J gene TRBJ2-1, with 9 bases fitting TRBD2. Germline assignment: CDR1 SGHAT and CDR2 FQNNGV. The CDR3 loop spans 14 amino acids. The trim removed 4 bases at V and 4 bases at J, leaving 2 bases unmatched. CDR3 in DNA: TGTGCCAGCAGCTCTAGCGGGGTGTACAATGAGCAGTTCTTC. This translates into CASSSSGVYNEQFF. Full variable domain (missing parts from reference TRBV11-2 and TRBJ2-1): EAGVAQSPRYKIIEKRQSVAFWCNPISGHATLYWYQQILGQGPKLLIQFQNNGVVDDSQLPKDRFSAERLKGVDSTLKIQPAKLEDSAVYLCASSSSGVYNEQFFGPGTRLTVL.

The rearrangement joins TRBV6-2 or TRBV6-3 to TRBJ1-5; 8 nucleotides match TRBD1. V gave up 5 bases and J gave up 6 bases; unmatched junction bases: 9. This CDR3 spans 15 amino acids. Germline V CDR1 and CDR2: MNHEY, SVGEGT. CDR3 residues: CASSNPTGVGQPQHF. CDR3 DNA sequence: TGTGCCAGCAGTAACCCGACAGGGGTCGGTCAGCCCCAGCATTTT.

The J gene is TRBJ1-3, the V gene TRBV5-5; D call uncertain. CDR1 is SGHKS, CDR2 YYEKEE, per germline (reference sequence). The CDR3 extends over 15 amino acids. V was trimmed by 0 bases and J by 0 bases, leaving 7 bases between them. This chain's CDR3 is CASSLDGSSGNTIYF. DNA of the CDR3: TGTGCCAGCAGCTTGGACGGGAGCTCTGGAAACACCATATATTTT.

V gene TRBV18 combines with J gene TRBJ2-1; 13 bases agree with TRBD2. The CDR3 contains 15 residues. The ends lost 5 bases at V and 5 bases at J; junction bases unmatched: 3. CDR1 is KGHSH, CDR2 LQKENI, per germline. The CDR3 DNA sequence: TGTGCCAGCTCAGCAGGACTAGCGGGAGACAATGAGCAGTTCTTC. It yields the protein CASSAGLAGDNEQFF. Full variable domain (missing parts from reference TRBV18 and TRBJ2-1): NAGVMQNPRHLVRRRGQEARLRCSPMKGHSHVYWYRQLPEEGLKFMVYLQKENIIDESGMPKERFSAEFPKEGPSILRIQQVVRGDSAAYFCASSAGLAGDNEQFFGPGTRLTVL.

The chain combines TRBV4-1 with TRBJ2-7; no clear D gene. The CDR3 spans 15 residues. Trimming took off 0 bases at V and 3 bases at J, with 12 bases between the two ends. Germline V CDR1 and CDR2: MGHRA, YSYEKL. CDR3 bases: TGCGCCAGCAGCCAAGACCCTCGGTCCTACTACGAGCAGTACTTC. It translates to CASSQDPRSYYEQYF.